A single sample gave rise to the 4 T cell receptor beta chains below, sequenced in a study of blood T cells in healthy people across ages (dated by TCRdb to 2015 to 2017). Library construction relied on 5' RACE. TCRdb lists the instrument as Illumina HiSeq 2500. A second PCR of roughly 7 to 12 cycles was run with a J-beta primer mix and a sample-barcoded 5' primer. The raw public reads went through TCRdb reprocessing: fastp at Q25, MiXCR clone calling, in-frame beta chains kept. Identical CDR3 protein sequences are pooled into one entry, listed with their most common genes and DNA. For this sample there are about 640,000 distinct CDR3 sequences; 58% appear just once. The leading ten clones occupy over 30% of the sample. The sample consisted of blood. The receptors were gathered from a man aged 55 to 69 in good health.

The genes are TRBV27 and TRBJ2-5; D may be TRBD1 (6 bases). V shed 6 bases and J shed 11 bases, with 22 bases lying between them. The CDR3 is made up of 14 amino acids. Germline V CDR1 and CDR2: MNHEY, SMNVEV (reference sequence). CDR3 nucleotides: TGTGCCAGCAGCAGCACCAGGGGCCGGGATGAGCAGTACTTC. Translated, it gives CASSSTRGRDEQYF.

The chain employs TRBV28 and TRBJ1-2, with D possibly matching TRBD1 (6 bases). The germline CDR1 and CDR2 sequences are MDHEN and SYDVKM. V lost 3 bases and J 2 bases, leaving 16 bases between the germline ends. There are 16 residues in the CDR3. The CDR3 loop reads CASSLQGPGRNYGYTF. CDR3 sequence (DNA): TGTGCCAGCAGTTTGCAGGGGCCTGGTAGAAACTATGGCTACACCTTC.

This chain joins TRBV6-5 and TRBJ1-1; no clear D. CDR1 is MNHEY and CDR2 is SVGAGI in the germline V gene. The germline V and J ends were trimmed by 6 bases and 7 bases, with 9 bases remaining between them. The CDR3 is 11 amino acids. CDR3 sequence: CASSRAGEAFF. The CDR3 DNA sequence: TGTGCCAGCAGCCGGGCGGGTGAAGCTTTCTTT.

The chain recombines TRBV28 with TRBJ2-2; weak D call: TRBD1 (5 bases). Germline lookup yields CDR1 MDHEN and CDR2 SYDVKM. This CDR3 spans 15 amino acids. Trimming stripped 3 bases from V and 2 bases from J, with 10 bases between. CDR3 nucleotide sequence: TGTGCCAGCAGTTTGGGGCAGGCCAACACCGGGGAGCTGTTTTTT. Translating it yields CASSLGQANTGELFF.